This T cell receptor (beta chain) stems from a study of blood T cell repertoires in COVID-19 (dated by TCRdb to 2020 to 2022). A note on the overall study: Samples covering the acute and convalescent phases of COVID-19 were provided by collaborators in the United States, Italy and Spain. Deeply sampled blood TCRbeta repertoires from subjects exposed to, actively infected with, or recovered from COVID-19 were included in the dataset. The prospective study material was composed of cDNA or gDNA derived from T cells, B-cell-depleted T cells, or PBMCs. Sample metadata almost always included a de-identified subject ID, COVID-19 status, age in years and sex. Samples came from the ongoing ImmuneRACE study (first 160 participants) plus 1,254 subjects from 6 global collaborators. Where available, HLA class I and class II types were taken from metadata supplied by the sample provider and were not determined by assay-based typing. A freely available public database, intended as a resource for researchers studying the immune response to SARS-CoV-2, is where the repertoires were released.

The immunoSEQ Assay, a bias-controlled multiplex PCR, was used to amplify TCRbeta CDR3 regions from genomic DNA. Under the source paper's analysis protocol: The number of nucleated cells in each sample was estimated from the amplification of reference gene primers within the assay. Sequence reads were collapsed and filtered to measure the absolute abundance of every unique TCRbeta CDR3 rearrangement. For each sample, productive Simpson clonality was calculated as the square root of Simpson's diversity index over productive rearrangements. Entries here come from immuneACCESS through TCRdb and include only in-frame sequences with V and J called. Some clones fail to appear in such tables; in the studies checked, an unresolved V gene covers under half of the shortfall, and the cause of the remainder is unknown. That table gives V, J and clone size, and the DNA gave D and trimming. This sample comprises roughly 130,000 clones, approximately 88% of them detected only once. The ten top clones hold about 5.5% of the sample.

As for this clone: The clone's antigen remains unknown. The sample holds no much larger clone one base away, and base qualities are not on file.

Enrolling through a virtual design, the prospective study's participants ranged in age from roughly 18 to 90 years and lived across about two dozen United States geographic areas. To assign participants to cohorts, the prospective study relied on clinical history that participants themselves reported in a screening survey and a study questionnaire. Mobile phlebotomists in the prospective study collected whole blood, serum and a nasopharyngeal or oropharyngeal swab from every participant. Over a 2-month period, participants in the prospective study had the option of providing additional blood draws and questionnaires. Before DNA extraction, prospective study blood samples were shipped either frozen or at room temperature. The study at large found these results: The amount of clinical and demographic metadata varied by source and participant and was provided uncurated.

The specimen was PBMCs or T cells enriched from blood (not recorded which). The TCR sequence derives from a man between 40 and 49 years old with acute COVID-19.

In nucleotides, the sequence is TGTGCCAGCAGCTGGGGCGGGACGAGGGCAGGCTCACCCCTCCACTTT. It codes for CASSWGGTRAGSPLHF. The chain was built from TRBV5-4 and TRBJ1-6; 5 matching bases give a weak D call of TRBD1. The germline ends are 20 bases apart after V is trimmed by 3 bases and J by 10 bases. CDR1 and CDR2, looked up from the germline V gene (reference sequence), are SGHNT and YYREEE. Measured from the cysteine to the phenylalanine, the CDR3 is 16 residues long. Only the CDR3 portion is preserved as DNA: 48 bases, with reading frame beginning at the first base.